The 27 T cell receptor beta chains listed next were all sequenced from one sample in a study of control samples from healthy donors and cancer patients. This table comes from immunoSEQ multiplex PCR, and its TCRdb copy is limited to in-frame clones, with some not included. The sample has 70,000 to 85,000 clones; around 91% are singletons. Sequencing was done on a sample of blood. Receptors were obtained from a middle-aged man in good health.

V gene TRBV7-2 combines with J gene TRBJ2-5; perhaps TRBD2 as D (6 bases). Germline assignment: CDR1 SGHTA and CDR2 FQGNSA. This CDR3 is built from 13 residues. V was shortened by 3 bases and J by 7 bases, with 12 bases between the two germline ends. The CDR3, as DNA: TGTGCCAGCAGCTTGGGGGGAGAGAGGACCCAGTACTTC. It codes for CASSLGGERTQYF.

The chain links TRBV27 to TRBJ1-5; 8 nucleotides line up with TRBD1. Germline CDR1 reads MNHEY; CDR2 reads SMNVEV (reference sequence). The junction had 4 bases not matched to a gene; V was cut back by 5 bases and J by 4 bases. This CDR3 is built from 14 residues. CDR3 region: CASSPRTGNQPQHF. In DNA, the CDR3 is TGTGCCAGCAGTCCCCGGACAGGGAATCAGCCCCAGCATTTT.

The chain links TRBV6-5 to TRBJ2-7; 14 positions agree with TRBD2. CDR1 is MNHEY and CDR2 is SVGAGI in the germline V gene. V gave up 6 bases and J gave up 6 bases; unmatched junction bases: 4. The CDR3 covers 14 residues. The CDR3 sequence: CASRSGLAGGEQYF. The CDR3 DNA sequence: TGTGCCAGCAGGTCCGGACTAGCGGGGGGCGAGCAGTACTTC.

The chain employs TRBV19 and TRBJ1-5; D is unclear. The CDR3 is 14 residues long. Germline CDR1 is LNHDA and CDR2 is SQIVND (reference sequence). Trimming removed 7 bases at V and 2 bases at J, with 12 bases between. The CDR3 sequence: CASTEVRGNQPQHF. CDR3 sequence (DNA): TGTGCCAGTACCGAAGTCCGGGGCAATCAGCCCCAGCATTTT.

The chain joins TRBV5-4 to TRBJ1-2; D unclear. The CDR3 is made up of 15 amino acids. Germline CDR1 and CDR2: SGHNT and YYREEE (reference sequence). V lost 1 base, J lost 8 bases, and 18 bases lay in between. CDR3 loop: CASSLKGSVREGYTF. CDR3 sequence (DNA): TGTGCCAGCAGCTTGAAGGGTTCGGTTCGTGAGGGCTACACCTTC.

CDR3 amino acids: CASSRQGLLEQYF. CDR3 in DNA: TGTGCCAGCAGTCGACAGGGGTTATTAGAGCAGTACTTC. The chain couples TRBV27 to TRBJ2-7, with 8 bases identical to TRBD1. V shed 5 bases and J 7 bases; nucleotides not matched to a gene: 7. Germline V lookup: CDR1 MNHEY, CDR2 SMNVEV (reference sequence). This CDR3 region has 13 residues.

This clone appeared a single time. The rearrangement joins TRBV5-4 to TRBJ2-2, with D possibly matching TRBD2 (6 bases). V was pared by 1 base and J by 5 bases, with 12 bases between. CDR3 size: 15 residues. CDR1 SGHNT and CDR2 YYREEE come from the germline V gene (reference sequence). CDR3 DNA: TGTGCCAGCAGCTTGCCACTAGCCTTAACCGGGGAGCTGTTTTTT. It translates to CASSLPLALTGELFF.

The chain employs TRBV5-1 and TRBJ2-5, with 9 nucleotides matching TRBD1. The CDR3 has 15 residues. The J segment lost 5 bases and the V segment lost 0 bases, leaving 5 bases of the junction unmatched. Looked up from germline, CDR1 is SGHRS and CDR2 is YFSETQ. The CDR3 loop reads CASSLDGQGWETQYF. As DNA, the CDR3 is TGCGCCAGCAGCTTGGATGGACAGGGGTGGGAGACCCAGTACTTC. Using reference TRBV5-1 and TRBJ2-5 for the parts outside the CDR3, the full variable domain is KAGVTQTPRYLIKTRGQQVTLSCSPISGHRSVSWYQQTPGQGLQFLFEYFSETQRNKGNFPGRFSGRQFSNSRSEMNVSTLELGDSALYLCASSLDGQGWETQYFGPGTRLLVL.

This chain connects TRBV7-2 to TRBJ1-1; unclear D gene. Deletions cut 5 bases from V and 4 bases from J, with 11 bases between. Germline assignment: CDR1 SGHTA and CDR2 FQGNSA. The CDR3 is 13 residues long. Written as DNA, the CDR3 is TGTGCCAGCAGCCCGATGGGCGGCACTGAAGCTTTCTTT. It translates to CASSPMGGTEAFF.

This chain connects TRBV11-2 to TRBJ2-7, with 9 bases lining up with TRBD2. Germline loops: CDR1 SGHAT, CDR2 FQNNGV. The CDR3 has 15 amino acids. Losses at the gene ends were 2 bases for V and 6 bases for J; bases not matched to a gene: 8. CDR3 in amino acids: CASSLSGGFAGEQYF. The CDR3 DNA reads as TGTGCCAGCAGCTTAAGCGGGGGGTTTGCCGGCGAGCAGTACTTC.

The chain joins TRBV5-5 to TRBJ1-5, with D unresolved. Germline CDR1 is SGHKS and CDR2 is YYEKEE (reference sequence). V lost 2 bases and J 8 bases, leaving 17 bases between the germline ends. This CDR3 is 15 amino acids long. The CDR3 region is CASSFWAENGKPQHF. CDR3 bases: TGTGCCAGCAGCTTTTGGGCCGAGAACGGGAAGCCCCAGCATTTT.

The chain recombines TRBV5-4 with TRBJ1-4; the match to TRBD1 covers 7 bases. Germline CDR1 SGHNT, CDR2 YYREEE (reference sequence). V dropped 4 bases and J dropped 5; count of bases not matched to a gene: 5. The length of the CDR3 is 14 residues. As DNA, the CDR3 is TGTGCCAGCAGCGTGGGACAGAGGAATGAAAAACTGTTTTTT. This encodes CASSVGQRNEKLFF.

V and J are TRBV7-2 and TRBJ1-2; the D is unclear. Germline V CDR1 and CDR2: SGHTA, FQGNSA. The CDR3 is 14 residues long. V was clipped by 1 base and J by 8 bases, with 14 bases between them. CDR3 sequence (DNA): TGTGCCAGCAGCTTAGACACGATTCCGTGGGGCTACACCTTC. As protein: CASSLDTIPWGYTF.

V and J are TRBV5-1 and TRBJ1-4; D unresolved. Looked up from germline, CDR1 is SGHRS and CDR2 is YFSETQ. This CDR3 region has 15 residues. Trimming cost V 4 bases and J 5 bases, with 15 bases left between them. This CDR3 is CASSPSGFSNEKLFF. CDR3 nucleotide sequence: TGCGCCAGCAGCCCCTCGGGGTTCTCAAATGAAAAACTGTTTTTT. Together with reference TRBV5-1 and TRBJ1-4, the CDR3 gives the full variable domain: KAGVTQTPRYLIKTRGQQVTLSCSPISGHRSVSWYQQTPGQGLQFLFEYFSETQRNKGNFPGRFSGRQFSNSRSEMNVSTLELGDSALYLCASSPSGFSNEKLFFGSGTQLSVL.

The chain is built from TRBV6-2 or TRBV6-3 and TRBJ1-4, with TRBD1 matching 7 bases. Germline V gives CDR1 MNHEY, CDR2 SVGEGT. The CDR3 has 21 amino acids. After removal of 0 bases from V and 2 bases from J, the junction contained 18 bases not matched to a gene. CDR3 bases: TGTGCCAGCAGTTACTCGAGGGGACGGGACAGCTATCTTAAGACTAATGAAAAACTGTTTTTT. Its protein is CASSYSRGRDSYLKTNEKLFF.

This clone has just a few counts. This chain links TRBV30 with TRBJ2-7; D is unclear. The CDR3 spans 11 residues. Germline CDR1 is GTSNPN and CDR2 is SVGIG (reference sequence). The V end was cut by 3 bases, the J end by 6 bases, with 9 bases between. CDR3 DNA: TGTGCCTGGAGCGGGCGTTCCGAGCAGTACTTC. Translating it yields CAWSGRSEQYF.

The genes are TRBV7-9 and TRBJ2-2, with D unclear. Trimming left V 7 bases short and J 2 bases short, with 14 bases between. Germline lookup yields CDR1 SEHNR and CDR2 FQNEAQ (reference sequence). The CDR3 contains 15 residues. The CDR3 nucleotides read TGTGCCAGCACCCCACGGGTGGCCAACACCGGGGAGCTGTTTTTT. Protein product: CASTPRVANTGELFF.

A word on this clone: This sample includes further DNA sequences coding for the same CDR3. This sequence joins TRBV18 and TRBJ1-2; D not resolved. Germline V CDR1 and CDR2: KGHSH, LQKENI. CDR3 length: 11 amino acids. The V gene lost 4 bases and the J gene lost 4 bases, with 4 bases spanning the gap. CDR3 sequence: CASSLVYGYTF. DNA for the CDR3: TGTGCCAGCTCACTTGTCTATGGCTACACCTTC.

The count of this clone is one. The genes are TRBV15 and TRBJ1-1; D is uncertain. Trimming took 8 bases from V and 1 from J, leaving 17 bases between them. CDR3 length: 15 residues. Germline CDR1 is LNHNV and CDR2 is YYDKDF (reference sequence). The CDR3 loop is CATGFAQWGNTEAFF. CDR3 sequence (DNA): TGTGCCACCGGCTTCGCTCAATGGGGGAACACTGAAGCTTTCTTT.

V and J are TRBV1 and TRBJ2-3; the D call TRBD2 from the table was never checked on the DNA. TRBV1 counts as a pseudogene. This CDR3 comprises 19 residues. The CDR3 loop reads CTSSHASGTSGGYTDTQYF. The CDR3 DNA sequence: TGCACCAGCAGCCACGCCTCCGGGACTAGCGGGGGTTACACAGATACGCAGTATTTT.

V usage is TRBV12-3 or TRBV12-4 and J usage is TRBJ1-4; D gene uncertain. Trimming pared 5 bases from V and 8 bases from J, leaving 9 bases between. The CDR3 contains 12 residues. The CDR3 DNA sequence: TGTGCCAGCAGTCACTTACGCGAAAAACTGTTTTTT. This codes for CASSHLREKLFF.

The genes are TRBV4-1 and TRBJ1-2; TRBD1 agrees at 8 bases. Trimming at V came to 1 base and at J to 4 bases, leaving 5 bases not matched to a gene. The CDR3 sequence is 15 residues long. The V gene's germline CDR1 is MGHRA and CDR2 YSYEKL. Written as DNA, the CDR3 is TGCGCCAGCAGCCAAGGGATCCAGGGGGCCTATGGCTACACCTTC. Its translation is CASSQGIQGAYGYTF.

The chain couples TRBV6-6 to TRBJ1-2; unclear D gene. Per germline, CDR1 MNHNY and CDR2 SVGAGI (reference sequence). The CDR3 totals 15 residues. The V end lost 6 bases, the J end lost 6 bases, and 20 bases lay between the germline ends. CDR3 nucleotide sequence: TGTGCCAGCAGCCTTAAGGGTGAGATCTTAGATGGCTACACCTTC. Protein sequence: CASSLKGEILDGYTF.

The DNA for the CDR3 is TGTGCCAGCAGTTCCCCGCAGCGAAACACCATATATTTT. Translated, it gives CASSSPQRNTIYF. This chain links TRBV27 with TRBJ1-3; D not resolved. Per germline, CDR1 MNHEY and CDR2 SMNVEV (reference sequence). There are 13 residues in the CDR3. The V end was cut by 4 bases, the J end by 5 bases, with 9 bases between.

This clone appeared once. The chain employs TRBV29-1 and TRBJ1-3, with no clear D. The germline V and J ends were trimmed by 4 bases and 0 bases, with 16 bases remaining between them. Germline V gene data show CDR1 as SQVTM and CDR2 as ANQGSEA. CDR3 length equals 16 residues. CDR3 protein: CSVVGEGQSSGNTIYF. In nucleotides, the CDR3 is TGCAGCGTTGTAGGTGAGGGTCAGAGCTCTGGAAACACCATATATTTT.

This rearrangement joins TRBV27 to TRBJ2-7; possibly TRBD2 for D (6 bases). V was shortened by 7 bases and J by 3 bases, with 22 bases between the two germline ends. The CDR3 runs 16 residues. CDR1 is MNHEY, CDR2 SMNVEV, per germline (reference sequence). The CDR3 DNA reads TGTGCCAGCAAAAAAAACCGGGACTCAATTCTCTACGAGCAGTACTTC. This encodes CASKKNRDSILYEQYF.

The chain recombines TRBV10-3 with TRBJ1-1; D gene uncertain. Germline values: CDR1 ENHRY, CDR2 SYGVKD. V was pared by 4 bases and J by 4 bases, with 10 bases between. This CDR3 is 13 amino acids long. Here the CDR3 DNA reads TGTGCCATCAGTGTCCAGGAGGGCACTGAAGCTTTCTTT. Residues: CAISVQEGTEAFF.